Below, 22 T cell receptor beta chains from the same sample are listed, as sequenced in a study of identical twins. TCRdb used MiXCR to reprocess the 5' RACE reads, holding one entry per CDR3 protein. This table holds hundreds of thousands of distinct CDR3 sequences, 6.5% to 9% found once. Another study also made use of these data, one on yellow fever vaccine responses in identical twins.

Sequencing was done on a sample of CD8+ T cells sorted from blood. All receptors derive from a young woman in good health.

This clonotype turned up a few times. This chain connects TRBV6-1 to TRBJ2-7, with a possible D match to TRBD2 (5 bases). Germline values: CDR1 MNHNS, CDR2 SASEGT. The CDR3 runs to 15 residues. Trimming pared 1 base from V and 2 bases from J, leaving 12 bases between. The CDR3 sequence: CASSEGEPGTYEQYV. CDR3 DNA: TGTGCCAGCAGTGAAGGGGAACCGGGAACCTACGAGCAGTACGTC.

This clonotype was detected only a few times. CDR3 nucleotide sequence: TGTGCCAGCAGTTTTTTTGCGGGAGGCCCTCAAGAGACCCAGTACTTC. Translating gives CASSFFAGGPQETQYF. This chain joins TRBV27 and TRBJ2-5; TRBD2 matches at 8 bases. V lost 3 bases to trimming and J lost 2 bases; unmatched junction nucleotides: 8. CDR1 MNHEY and CDR2 SMNVEV come from the germline V gene (reference sequence). CDR3 size: 16 residues.

This clonotype was counted a few times. The genes are TRBV27 and TRBJ2-2, with TRBD2 matching 7 bases. Germline values: CDR1 MNHEY, CDR2 SMNVEV (reference sequence). This CDR3 contains 17 residues. V trimming: 0 bases; J trimming: 8 bases; junction bases outside the gene matches: 12. CDR3: CASSLSLAARWVGELFF. For the CDR3, the DNA is TGTGCCAGCAGTTTATCTCTAGCGGCCCGCTGGGTAGGGGAGCTGTTTTTT.

The chain recombines TRBV7-6 with TRBJ2-5, with D maybe TRBD1 (5 bases). This CDR3 is 16 amino acids long. Germline V gene sequence: CDR1 SGHVS, CDR2 FNYEAQ. Trimming removed 7 bases from V and 1 base from J, with 19 bases in between. The CDR3 sequence: CASTVNPGLLQETQYF. CDR3 bases: TGTGCCAGCACCGTAAACCCAGGGCTACTCCAAGAGACCCAGTACTTC.

The gene calls are TRBV11-2 and TRBJ2-5; D ambiguous. This CDR3 is 17 amino acids long. Trimming took off 0 bases at V and 2 bases at J, with 16 bases between the two ends. The germline V gene encodes CDR1 SGHAT and CDR2 FQNNGV. CDR3: CASSLDPPGLRQETQYF. The DNA for the CDR3 is TGTGCCAGCAGCTTAGACCCGCCGGGTCTTCGGCAAGAGACCCAGTACTTC. The entire variable domain, with the rest obtained from reference TRBV11-2 and TRBJ2-5, is as follows: EAGVAQSPRYKIIEKRQSVAFWCNPISGHATLYWYQQILGQGPKLLIQFQNNGVVDDSQLPKDRFSAERLKGVDSTLKIQPAKLEDSAVYLCASSLDPPGLRQETQYFGPGTRLLVL.

This clonotype was recorded many times. The gene calls are TRBV11-2 and TRBJ1-1; D possibly corresponds to TRBD1 (6 bases). CDR3 size: 16 residues. Looked up from germline, CDR1 is SGHAT and CDR2 is FQNNGV. V dropped 5 bases and J dropped 7 bases, with 23 bases sitting between them. CDR3 amino acids: CASSPLPGGERGEAFF. The CDR3 coding sequence is TGTGCCAGCAGCCCACTACCGGGGGGCGAAAGGGGTGAAGCTTTCTTT.

Only a few counts were recorded for this clonotype. The chain has TRBV2 and TRBJ2-7; D gene uncertain. Per the germline V gene, CDR1 is SNHLY and CDR2 is FYNNEI. This CDR3 contains 13 residues. The V end was cut by 7 bases, the J end by 3 bases, with 13 bases between. In DNA, the CDR3 is TGTGCCAGCAAAGGGCATAGAATCTACGAGCAGTACGTC. Encoded protein: CASKGHRIYEQYV.

This chain joins TRBV7-8 and TRBJ2-1, with 8 bases identical to TRBD2. J gave up 7 bases and V 2 bases, and 10 bases lay outside the gene matches. There are 16 residues in the CDR3. Looked up from germline, CDR1 is SGHVS and CDR2 is FQNEAQ. Here the CDR3 DNA reads TGTGCCAGCAGCTTAACCCGGGGGGGCCCCTTTAATGAGCAGTTCTTC. As protein: CASSLTRGGPFNEQFF.

The chain couples TRBV5-6 to TRBJ2-1; perhaps TRBD2 as D (5 bases). CDR1 SGHDT and CDR2 YYEEEE come from the germline V gene. V was trimmed by 6 bases and J by 4 bases, leaving 23 bases between them. The CDR3 is made up of 17 amino acids. The CDR3 sequence: CASTPRRLDYAYNEQFF. CDR3 DNA: TGTGCCAGCACCCCCCGGCGCCTCGACTACGCTTACAATGAGCAGTTCTTC. Complete variable domain (other parts from reference TRBV5-6 and TRBJ2-1): DAGVTQSPTHLIKTRGQQVTLRCSPKSGHDTVSWYQQALGQGPQFIFQYYEEEERQRGNFPDRFSGHQFPNYSSELNVNALLLGDSALYLCASTPRRLDYAYNEQFFGPGTRLTVL.

This chain links TRBV27 with TRBJ1-2, with a possible D match to TRBD1 (5 bases). The CDR3 extends over 14 amino acids. CDR1 and CDR2 from the germline V gene are MNHEY and SMNVEV (reference sequence). V was cut by 4 bases and J by 3 bases, with 12 bases left in between. The CDR3 spells CASSSQAGDYGYTF. Written as DNA, the CDR3 is TGTGCCAGCAGTTCACAGGCCGGGGACTATGGCTACACCTTC.

This clonotype was counted a few times. This rearrangement joins TRBV2 to TRBJ2-7, with 9 bases matching TRBD1. Germline CDR1 reads SNHLY; CDR2 reads FYNNEI. Trimming took 2 bases from V and 2 from J; bases not matched to a gene: 7. The CDR3 sequence is 16 residues long. CDR3 nucleotide sequence: TGTGCCAGCAGTGAATATCGGACAGGGGACACCTACGAGCAGTACGTC. This sequence encodes CASSEYRTGDTYEQYV.

This clonotype was recorded at least ten times. The rearrangement links TRBV27 to TRBJ2-7; D is possibly TRBD2 (5 bases). Germline assignment: CDR1 MNHEY and CDR2 SMNVEV (reference sequence). The CDR3 has 15 amino acids. Trimming stripped 2 bases from V and 0 bases from J, with 11 bases between. This CDR3 reads CASSLASAVSYEQYF. In DNA, the CDR3 is TGTGCCAGCAGTTTAGCGTCAGCGGTCTCCTACGAGCAGTACTTC.

The sample holds a few counts of this clonotype. V and J are TRBV7-3 and TRBJ2-7; D may be TRBD1 or TRBD2 (5 bases each). Germline CDR1 and CDR2: SGHTA and FQGTGA. The CDR3 spans 14 residues. V was trimmed by 5 bases and J by 6 bases, leaving 17 bases between them. The CDR3 here is CASSPSGTSLEQYF. CDR3 sequence (DNA): TGTGCCAGCAGCCCCTCCGGGACCTCCCTCGAGCAGTACTTC.

This clonotype has only a few counts. V usage is TRBV29-1 and J usage is TRBJ2-7; TRBD1 agrees at 8 bases. V was clipped by 3 bases and J by 4 bases; unmatched bases: 8. Germline CDR1 is SQVTM and CDR2 is ANQGSEA. The CDR3 is 14 residues long. This chain's CDR3 is CSVDPGQGSYEQYF. In DNA form, the CDR3 reads TGCAGCGTTGACCCTGGACAGGGTTCTTACGAGCAGTACTTC.

In this sample, this clonotype turned up a few times. V and J are TRBV28 and TRBJ2-7, with D perhaps TRBD1 (5 bases). Germline assignment: CDR1 MDHEN and CDR2 SYDVKM. The CDR3 totals 15 residues. The germline V and J ends were trimmed by 7 bases and 0 bases, with 16 bases remaining between them. The CDR3 coding sequence is TGTGCCAGCACCTCGAGTTCAGGGCCCTCCTACGAGCAGTACGTC. This codes for CASTSSSGPSYEQYV.

The chain uses TRBV14 and TRBJ2-7; 9 bases map to TRBD1. The CDR3 is made up of 16 amino acids. Per germline, CDR1 SGHDN and CDR2 FVKESK. V shed 4 bases and J 0 bases; nucleotides not matched to a gene: 7. The CDR3 is CASSPKPGQGSYEQYF. As DNA, the CDR3 is TGTGCCAGCAGCCCGAAACCGGGACAGGGCTCCTACGAGCAGTACTTC.

This clonotype was counted only a few times. The chain carries TRBV20-1 and TRBJ2-1; TRBD2 matches at 8 bases. The CDR3 has 16 residues. Germline-derived CDR1 and CDR2 are DFQATT and SNEGSKA (reference sequence). Unmatched junction bases numbered 6, after V lost 2 bases and J lost 0 bases. Here the CDR3 reads CSARHTGTSSYNEQFF. CDR3 coding DNA: TGCAGTGCTAGACACACCGGGACTAGCTCCTACAATGAGCAGTTCTTC.

This clonotype showed up many times. The chain links TRBV5-1 to TRBJ2-5; unclear D gene. The CDR3 contains 15 residues. The germline V gene has CDR1 SGHRS and CDR2 YFSETQ. Trimming pared 0 bases from V and 1 base from J, leaving 10 bases between. CDR3 protein: CASSLVAGRQETQYF. In DNA form, the CDR3 reads TGCGCCAGCAGCTTGGTCGCAGGACGCCAAGAGACCCAGTACTTC.

In this sample, this clonotype turned up many times. The chain joins TRBV20-1 to TRBJ2-7; D gene uncertain. The CDR3 totals 13 residues. Trimming stripped 3 bases from V and 0 bases from J, with 9 bases between. Germline V gives CDR1 DFQATT, CDR2 SNEGSKA (reference sequence). The CDR3 region has the DNA TGCAGTGCTAGGAAGGCGAGCTCCTACGAGCAGTACGTC. Protein sequence: CSARKASSYEQYV.

Only a few counts were recorded for this clonotype. This chain links TRBV4-1 with TRBJ2-3, with D maybe TRBD1 (6 bases). V was clipped by 4 bases and J by 2 bases, with 16 bases between them. Per germline, CDR1 MGHRA and CDR2 YSYEKL. There are 16 residues in the CDR3. CDR3 amino acids: CASSLAQGPPTDTQYF. DNA of the CDR3: TGCGCCAGCAGCCTGGCCCAGGGGCCACCCACAGATACGCAGTATTTT.

This clonotype came up many times. The chain links TRBV24-1 to TRBJ2-3; TRBD2 matches 8 bases. With V trimmed by 4 bases and J by 6 bases, 11 bases remained unmatched. The CDR3 consists of 16 residues. Germline values: CDR1 KGHDR, CDR2 SFDVKD. The CDR3 sequence: CATSDAKEAGVDTQYF. For the CDR3, the DNA is TGTGCCACCAGTGACGCAAAAGAAGCGGGAGTCGATACGCAGTATTTT.

This clonotype was counted at least ten times. The gene calls are TRBV7-8 and TRBJ1-5, with 8 positions matching TRBD1. With V trimmed by 1 base and J by 6 bases, 2 bases remained unmatched. Germline V lookup: CDR1 SGHVS, CDR2 FQNEAQ. The length of the CDR3 is 14 residues. As DNA, the CDR3 is TGTGCCAGCAGCTTAGGGACAGGGATTCAGCCCCAGCATTTT. Protein product: CASSLGTGIQPQHF.